The source of this T cell receptor beta chain is a study of T cell responses to AZD1222 COVID-19 vaccine. Study observations and caveats: Among those given AZD1222, only 5 to 7 were seropositive at baseline. White British ancestry dominated among donors, who included more females, and clonal diversity was possibly underestimated. With two AZD1222 doses given, Spike-specific TCR breadth and depth both rose.

V was cut by 5 bases and J by 6 bases, with 11 bases left in between. Germline V lookup: CDR1 SGHRS, CDR2 YFSETQ. The CDR3 length is 12 residues. Sequenced by immunoSEQ multiplex PCR; TCRdb stores in-frame clones only, minus some. The sample shows approximately 110,000 clones, 70% to 90% of them seen only once. In regard to this clone: Its antigen is unidentified.

The input for sequencing was peripheral blood, taken 28 days after the second AZD1222 dose. The TCR sequence derives from an adult who received the AZD1222 COVID-19 vaccine. The chain uses TRBV5-1 and TRBJ1-2; D may be TRBD1 (6 bases). The CDR3 region is CASSLQGDGYTF. The DNA of the CDR3 is TGCGCCAGCAGTCTACAGGGAGATGGCTACACCTTC.